This T cell receptor (beta chain) stems from a study of CD8+CD57+ T cells in acquired aplastic anemia. The overall study: Healthy donors gave about 10.8 million reads on average for CD4+ cells.

It was genomic DNA that served as the template for profiling TCR beta VDJ and CDR3. Each CDR3 protein is one row after TCRdb ran MiXCR on the reads. The sample carries about 180,000 distinct CDR3 sequences, approximately 46% recorded once. The CDR3 consists of 16 residues. Trimming stripped 3 bases from V and 7 bases from J, with 18 bases between. Germline CDR1 SGHAT, CDR2 FQNNGV. Study-level results: Comparison of patients with controls identified about 27 shared CD8+ CDR3 sequences. Between patients and controls, CD8+ Simpson's diversity did not vary significantly.

This clonotype has a count of ten or more. Its specificity is not known. This sequence was found in a human donor in good health. The rearrangement uses TRBV11-2 and TRBJ2-2, with a tentative D call TRBD1 (6 bases). The sequencing sample was made of sorted CD4+, CD8+, or CD8+CD57+ T cells (not recorded which) from PBMCs. CDR3 nucleotides: TGTGCCAGCAGCTTCAGACAGAACAGGGCGGGCGGGGAGCTGTTTTTT. Translating gives CASSFRQNRAGGELFF.